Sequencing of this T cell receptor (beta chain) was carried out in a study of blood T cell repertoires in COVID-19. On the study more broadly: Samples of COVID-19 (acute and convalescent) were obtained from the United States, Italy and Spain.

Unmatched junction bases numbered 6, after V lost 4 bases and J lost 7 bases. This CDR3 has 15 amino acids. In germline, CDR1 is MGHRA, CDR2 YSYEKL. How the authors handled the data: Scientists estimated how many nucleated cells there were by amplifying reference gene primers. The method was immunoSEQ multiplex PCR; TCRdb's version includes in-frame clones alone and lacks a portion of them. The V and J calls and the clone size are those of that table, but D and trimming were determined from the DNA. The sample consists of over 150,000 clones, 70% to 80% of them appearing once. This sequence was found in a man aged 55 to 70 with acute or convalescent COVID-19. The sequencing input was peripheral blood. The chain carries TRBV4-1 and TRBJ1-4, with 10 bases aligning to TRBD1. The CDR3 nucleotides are TGCGCCAGCAGCCCCTGGACAGGGGGGGGTGAAAAACTGTTTTTT. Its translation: CASSPWTGGGEKLFF.